This T cell receptor (beta chain) is from a study of blood T cell repertoires in COVID-19. Background on the study: Samples representing acute and convalescent COVID-19 were sourced from the United States, Italy and Spain. PBMCs, B-cell-depleted T cells, or T cells were the source of the cDNA or gDNA that made up the material.

The method was immunoSEQ multiplex PCR; TCRdb's version includes in-frame clones alone and lacks a portion of them. This sample carries nearly 90,000 clones, less than 95% of them seen once, and the ten largest clones take 6.7%. Germline assignment: CDR1 SGHVS and CDR2 FNYEAQ. CDR3 size: 15 residues. V dropped 4 bases and J dropped 5; count of bases not matched to a gene: 6. The origin of this receptor is a man aged 18-30 years with COVID-19, enrolled during active disease. The rearrangement joins TRBV7-6 to TRBJ1-5; 9 bases are shared with TRBD1. The sequenced material came from peripheral blood. The CDR3 DNA reads as TGTGCCAGCAGCTCCGGGACAGGGAGGGATCAGCCCCAGCATTTT. Its translation is CASSSGTGRDQPQHF. The full variable domain, completed using reference TRBV7-6 and TRBJ1-5, is GAGVSQSPRYKVTKRGQDVALRCDPISGHVSLYWYRQALGQGPEFLTYFNYEAQQDKSGLPNDRFSAERPEGSISTLTIQRTEQRDSAMYRCASSSGTGRDQPQHFGDGTRLSIL.